A single sample gave rise to the 25 T cell receptor beta chains below, sequenced in a study of OX40 agonist ivuxolimab in advanced cancers. The table came from immunoSEQ multiplex PCR; TCRdb's copy has only in-frame clones and leaves some out. The top ten clones hold roughly 0.7% of a sample with tens of thousands of clones, about 88% of them seen once. Sequenced here: CD4+ or CD8+ T cells sorted from blood, sampled in a trial of the OX40 agonist ivuxolimab. The receptors were gathered from an adult with an advanced solid tumor such as melanoma, head and neck, liver or kidney cancer.

This sequence joins TRBV18 and TRBJ1-2, with TRBD1 as a possible D gene (5 bases). With 6 bases removed from V and 0 bases from J, the gap between germline ends came to 8 bases. The germline V gene encodes CDR1 KGHSH and CDR2 LQKENI. The CDR3 is 13 residues long. CDR3: CASSGEANYGYTF. The DNA of the CDR3 is TGTGCCAGCTCGGGGGAAGCTAACTATGGCTACACCTTC.

This chain joins TRBV5-5 and TRBJ2-6, with 7 bases identical to TRBD1. J gave up 3 bases and V 3 bases, and 15 bases lay outside the gene matches. The CDR3 length is 19 residues. Germline V lookup: CDR1 SGHKS, CDR2 YYEKEE (reference sequence). CDR3: CASSSVPPGQYGGANVLTF. DNA for the CDR3: TGTGCCAGCAGCTCAGTACCTCCGGGACAGTACGGTGGGGCCAACGTCCTGACTTTC.

This clone was detected once. This chain links TRBV18 with TRBJ2-7, with 9 bases identical to TRBD2. Germline CDR1 is KGHSH and CDR2 is LQKENI. V was clipped by 2 bases and J by 1 base; unmatched bases: 12. The CDR3 has 18 residues. CDR3 protein: CASSPTGGRGDLSYEQYF. The CDR3 bases are TGTGCCAGCTCACCAACCGGCGGGAGGGGGGACCTTTCCTACGAGCAGTACTTC.

This rearrangement joins TRBV4-2 to TRBJ2-1; a weak D match, TRBD2 (5 bases). With 0 bases removed from V and 15 bases from J, the gap between germline ends came to 15 bases. CDR1 is LGHNA and CDR2 is YNFKEQ in the germline V gene. CDR3 size: 13 residues. CDR3 region: CASSQDLATSWFF. CDR3 DNA: TGTGCCAGCAGCCAAGACTTAGCTACTAGTTGGTTCTTC.

In DNA, the CDR3 is TGTGCCAGCAGCTTAGCGGCGGGGGGCTCCTACAATGAGCAGTTCTTC. It specifies CASSLAAGGSYNEQFF. J is TRBJ2-1 and V is TRBV7-9; TRBD2 matches at 8 bases. Germline V gene data show CDR1 as SEHNR and CDR2 as FQNEAQ (reference sequence). After removal of 0 bases from V and 0 bases from J, the junction contained 1 base not matched to a gene. The CDR3 has 16 amino acids.

This chain uses TRBV27 with TRBJ1-2; 7 nucleotides agree with TRBD1. CDR1 is MNHEY, CDR2 SMNVEV, per germline (reference sequence). The V and J ends lost 4 bases and 7 bases, in that order; junction bases with no gene match: 12. The CDR3 sequence is 15 residues long. The CDR3 sequence is CASSSVKGGWSGYTF. The CDR3 region has the DNA TGTGCCAGCAGTTCCGTCAAAGGGGGCTGGAGTGGCTACACCTTC.

This clone has just one count. V and J are TRBV19 and TRBJ1-1; D call uncertain. The CDR3 is made up of 16 amino acids. Per germline, CDR1 LNHDA and CDR2 SQIVND (reference sequence). Trimming took 2 bases from V and 1 from J, leaving 14 bases between them. CDR3 DNA: TGTGCCAGTAGTATACCCGCGGGCCTGGGGAACACTGAAGCTTTCTTT. Residues: CASSIPAGLGNTEAFF.

The J gene is TRBJ2-1, the V gene TRBV7-3; 11 bases are shared with TRBD2. The CDR3 spans 16 residues. CDR1 is SGHTA, CDR2 FQGTGA, per germline. Losses at the gene ends were 2 bases for V and 7 bases for J; bases not matched to a gene: 7. The CDR3 sequence is CASSLSSSGRWNEQFF. Here the CDR3 DNA reads TGTGCCAGCAGCTTATCATCTAGCGGGAGGTGGAATGAGCAGTTCTTC.

The V and J genes are TRBV5-1 and TRBJ2-5; 8 bases fit TRBD1. Trimming cost V 4 bases and J 3 bases; bases outside gene matches: 8. The CDR3 sequence is 15 residues long. The V gene's germline CDR1 is SGHRS and CDR2 YFSETQ. This chain's CDR3 is CASSNGQGWEETQYF. CDR3 nucleotides: TGCGCCAGCAGCAACGGACAGGGATGGGAAGAGACCCAGTACTTC.

This clone occurred a few times. This rearrangement joins TRBV21-1 to TRBJ2-7; no check of the table's D call, TRBD1, against the DNA was made. TRBV21-1 is a known pseudogene. This CDR3 region has 13 residues. CDR3 region: CASSKRQGDEQYF. CDR3 sequence (DNA): TGTGCCAGCAGCAAAAGACAGGGGGACGAGCAGTACTTC.

The gene calls are TRBV6-1 and TRBJ2-7; 11 positions match TRBD1. Germline lookup yields CDR1 MNHNS and CDR2 SASEGT. This CDR3 is built from 13 residues. The CDR3 is CGSGTGGIGEQYF. The CDR3 DNA reads as TGTGGCTCCGGGACAGGGGGAATTGGCGAGCAGTACTTC.

The rearrangement joins TRBV5-8 to TRBJ1-1, with D unclear. V shed 3 bases and J shed 0 bases, with 9 bases lying between them. The CDR3 spans 14 residues. Germline V gene data show CDR1 as SGHTS and CDR2 as YDEGEE. The CDR3 here is CASSSRQMNTEAFF. The CDR3 nucleotides read TGTGCCAGCAGCTCACGCCAAATGAACACTGAAGCTTTCTTT.

The V gene is TRBV7-9, the J gene TRBJ1-2; D gene ambiguous. CDR3 length equals 16 residues. The V end lost 5 bases, the J end lost 0 bases, and 16 bases lay between the germline ends. CDR1 SEHNR and CDR2 FQNEAQ come from the germline V gene (reference sequence). The CDR3 DNA is TGTGCCAGCAGCCCTTCGACGGGCAGATCTAACTATGGCTACACCTTC. It codes for CASSPSTGRSNYGYTF.

Regarding this clone: Other DNA sequences in the same sample also yield this CDR3. This rearrangement joins TRBV7-2 to TRBJ2-1; TRBD2 agrees at 11 bases. Germline-derived CDR1 and CDR2 are SGHTA and FQGNSA. CDR3 length: 16 amino acids. The V and J ends lost 0 bases and 4 bases, in that order; junction bases with no gene match: 2. The CDR3 DNA reads as TGTGCCAGCAGCTTAGCGGGGACTAGCGGTTACAATGAGCAGTTCTTC. This codes for CASSLAGTSGYNEQFF.

The V gene is TRBV2, the J gene TRBJ1-5; TRBD1 might be the D (6 bases). This CDR3 has 14 residues. The V gene lost 6 bases and the J gene lost 7 bases, with 16 bases spanning the gap. Germline V CDR1 and CDR2: SNHLY, FYNNEI. CDR3 amino acids: CASRLNRDGQPQHF. The CDR3 DNA sequence: TGTGCCAGCAGACTCAACAGGGATGGCCAGCCCCAGCATTTT. Using reference TRBV2 and TRBJ1-5 for the parts outside the CDR3, the full variable domain is EPEVTQTPSHQVTQMGQEVILRCVPISNHLYFYWYRQILGQKVEFLVSFYNNEISEKSEIFDDQFSVERPDGSNFTLKIRSTKLEDSAMYFCASRLNRDGQPQHFGDGTRLSIL.

V gene TRBV18 combines with J gene TRBJ2-7; the D is unclear. V was cut by 8 bases and J by 2 bases, with 10 bases left in between. CDR1 KGHSH and CDR2 LQKENI come from the germline V gene. This CDR3 contains 12 residues. The CDR3 nucleotides read TGTGCCAGCCGTTCGACGACCTACGAGCAGTACTTC. Protein sequence: CASRSTTYEQYF.

The chain is built from TRBV7-2 and TRBJ2-7, with D possibly being TRBD2 (6 bases). V was shortened by 0 bases and J by 3 bases, with 18 bases between the two germline ends. Germline lookup yields CDR1 SGHTA and CDR2 FQGNSA. This CDR3 region has 17 residues. This CDR3 is CASSLAGPGLQLYEQYF. The CDR3 DNA is TGTGCCAGCAGCTTAGCGGGACCGGGACTTCAGCTCTACGAGCAGTACTTC. Together with reference TRBV7-2 and TRBJ2-7, the CDR3 gives the full variable domain: GAGVSQSPSNKVTEKGKDVELRCDPISGHTALYWYRQSLGQGLEFLIYFQGNSAPDKSGLPSDRFSAERTGGSVSTLTIQRTQQEDSAVYLCASSLAGPGLQLYEQYFGPGTRLTVT.

V and J are TRBV9 and TRBJ1-6, with D possibly TRBD1 on 6 matching bases. V gave up 0 bases and J gave up 8 bases, with 9 bases separating them. Germline V gives CDR1 SGDLS, CDR2 YYNGEE. This CDR3 spans 14 amino acids. CDR3: CASSVEQGDSPLHF. The CDR3 region has the DNA TGTGCCAGCAGCGTAGAACAGGGAGATTCACCCCTCCACTTT.

The sample holds one count of this clone. This chain joins TRBV5-1 and TRBJ2-1, with 9 bases aligning to TRBD2. The V gene end was trimmed by 2 bases and the J gene end by 9 bases; junction bases not matched to a gene: 6. This CDR3 has 14 residues. In germline, CDR1 is SGHRS, CDR2 YFSETQ. CDR3 DNA: TGCGCCAGCAGCTTTGGCGGGAGGGTGGGTGAGCAGTTCTTC. This translates into CASSFGGRVGEQFF.

The V and J genes are TRBV7-2 and TRBJ2-3, with 7 bases that match TRBD2. The CDR3 is 18 amino acids. From germline, CDR1 is SGHTA and CDR2 FQGNSA. V lost 1 base to trimming and J lost 2 bases; unmatched junction nucleotides: 12. The chain's CDR3 is CASSLDSPAGLSTDTQYF. Here the CDR3 DNA reads TGTGCCAGCAGCTTAGACTCCCCAGCGGGACTGTCCACAGATACGCAGTATTTT.

CDR3 region: CASSRQGIVEPQHF. CDR3 nucleotide sequence: TGTGCCAGCTCACGACAGGGGATAGTGGAGCCCCAGCATTTT. J is TRBJ1-5 and V is TRBV18; 8 bases agree with TRBD1. V lost 4 bases to trimming and J lost 8 bases; unmatched junction nucleotides: 7. The CDR3 is made up of 14 amino acids. Germline-derived CDR1 and CDR2 are KGHSH and LQKENI.

The chain has TRBV4-3 and TRBJ2-3, with 12 bases aligning to TRBD2. The CDR3 sequence is 16 residues long. Germline values: CDR1 LGHNA, CDR2 YSLEER. Trimming took 1 base from V and 4 from J; bases not matched to a gene: 3. CDR3 sequence: CASSQGSSGGADTQYF. CDR3 coding DNA: TGCGCCAGCAGCCAAGGTTCTAGCGGGGGGGCAGATACGCAGTATTTT.

This clone was seen only a few times. The chain joins TRBV6-5 to TRBJ1-1; D is possibly TRBD1 (5 bases). V lost 2 bases and J 10 bases, leaving 8 bases between the germline ends. The CDR3 spans 11 residues. Germline loops: CDR1 MNHEY, CDR2 SVGAGI. The CDR3 sequence is CASSYEGAAFF. CDR3 nucleotide sequence: TGTGCCAGCAGTTACGAAGGGGCAGCTTTCTTT.

This chain joins TRBV28 and TRBJ2-1; tentative D call: TRBD1 (6 bases). Germline-derived CDR1 and CDR2 are MDHEN and SYDVKM. Trimming took 7 bases from V and 1 from J, leaving 29 bases between them. CDR3 length equals 20 residues. CDR3 protein: CASTPLDRPLILTSYNEQFF. CDR3 bases: TGTGCCAGCACTCCTCTCGACAGGCCCCTCATTCTCACTTCCTACAATGAGCAGTTCTTC.

V is TRBV28 and J is TRBJ1-1; D perhaps matches TRBD1 (5 bases). The CDR3 is made up of 12 amino acids. Germline lookup yields CDR1 MDHEN and CDR2 SYDVKM. V lost 5 bases and J 1 base, leaving 5 bases between the germline ends. Written as DNA, the CDR3 is TGTGCCAGCAGTCAGGGGAACACTGAAGCTTTCTTT. Translating it yields CASSQGNTEAFF.